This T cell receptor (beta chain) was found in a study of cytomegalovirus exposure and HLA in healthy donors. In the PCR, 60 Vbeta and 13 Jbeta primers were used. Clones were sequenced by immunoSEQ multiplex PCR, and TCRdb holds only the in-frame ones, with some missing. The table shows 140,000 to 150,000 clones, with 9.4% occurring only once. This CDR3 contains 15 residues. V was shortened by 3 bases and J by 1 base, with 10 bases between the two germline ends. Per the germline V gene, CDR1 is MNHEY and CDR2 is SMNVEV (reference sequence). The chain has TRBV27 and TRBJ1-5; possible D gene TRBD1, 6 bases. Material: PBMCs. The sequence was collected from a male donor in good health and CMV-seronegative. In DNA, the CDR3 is TGTGCCAGCAGTTTCTCGACAGGAAGCAATCAGCCCCAGCATTTT. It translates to CASSFSTGSNQPQHF.